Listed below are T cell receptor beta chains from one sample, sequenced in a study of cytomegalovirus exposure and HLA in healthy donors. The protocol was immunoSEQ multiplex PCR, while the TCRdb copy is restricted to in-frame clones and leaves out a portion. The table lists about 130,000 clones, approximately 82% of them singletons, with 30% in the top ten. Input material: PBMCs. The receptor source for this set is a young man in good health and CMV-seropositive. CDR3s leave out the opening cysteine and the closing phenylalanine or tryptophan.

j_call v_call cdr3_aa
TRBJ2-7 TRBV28 ASSLSSGWGSYEQY
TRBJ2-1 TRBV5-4 ASSTASGGFNEQF
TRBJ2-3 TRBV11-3 ASSLTASTDTQY
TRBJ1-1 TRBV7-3 ASSGQGIPTEAF
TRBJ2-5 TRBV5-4 ASSLGTEETQY
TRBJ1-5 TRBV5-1 ASLQGDPQH
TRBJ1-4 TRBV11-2 ASSSRGGANEKLF
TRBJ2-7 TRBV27 ADGGGKSSYEQY
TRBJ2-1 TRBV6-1 ASFFDRAGYNEQF
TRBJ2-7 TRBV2 ASATGRSPYEQY
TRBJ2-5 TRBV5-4 ATSREQETQY
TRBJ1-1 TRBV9 ASSVGQGTTEAF
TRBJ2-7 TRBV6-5 ASRPAGPNYEQY
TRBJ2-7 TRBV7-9 ASSRSGAYEQY
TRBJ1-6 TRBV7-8 ASSLTDTFWGLTPLH
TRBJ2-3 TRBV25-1 ASSEQLAPSTDTQY
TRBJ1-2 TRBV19 ASSTTGIAGYT
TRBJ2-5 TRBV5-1 ASSLDGLAGKETQY
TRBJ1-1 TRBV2 ASRGQGSTEAF
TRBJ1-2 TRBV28 ASTTPEYYGYT
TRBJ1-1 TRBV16 ASSQGGMGYSRTEAF
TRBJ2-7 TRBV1 TSSQDDSYEQY
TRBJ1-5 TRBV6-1 ASSAGTVSNQPQH
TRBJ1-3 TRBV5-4 ASSLGPEGTIY
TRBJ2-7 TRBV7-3 ASSLTFSPGTYEQY
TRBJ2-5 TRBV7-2 ASSSLPHGGTQY
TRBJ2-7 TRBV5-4 ASSPEGQATYEQY
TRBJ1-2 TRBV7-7 ASSLAPIKDSYGYT
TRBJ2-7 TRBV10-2 ASSELAVTYEQY
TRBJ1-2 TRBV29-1 SVEEPRTANYGYT
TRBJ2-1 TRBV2 ASRKEGAAYNEQF
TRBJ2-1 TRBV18 ASSPPTGGPKGEQF
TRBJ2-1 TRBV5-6 ASSLQRGSSYNEQF